Each of the 18 T cell receptor beta chains below was sequenced from the same sample in a study of CD4 and CD8 cells across lung adenocarcinoma regions. MiXCR, run by TCRdb on the PCR reads, gives a single entry per CDR3 protein. Of 20,000 to 25,000 distinct CDR3 sequences in the sample, around half were seen once. Sequencing was done on a sample of CD8+ T cells from the center of a lung tumor. Every receptor here comes from a female donor with lung adenocarcinoma. The CD4 and CD8 labels of this study may be unreliable.

The J gene is TRBJ2-5, the V gene TRBV6-2 or TRBV6-3; a possible D gene is TRBD2 (7 bases). Looked up from germline, CDR1 is MNHEY and CDR2 is SVGEGT. The V end lost 11 bases, the J end lost 4 bases, and 23 bases lay between the germline ends. This CDR3 contains 15 residues. CDR3 sequence reads: CAAESGGRDAETQYF. The CDR3 nucleotides are TGTGCCGCGGAGTCGGGGGGCCGTGACGCAGAGACCCAGTACTTC.

J is TRBJ2-2 and V is TRBV10-2; no clear D. The CDR3 has 16 residues. Looked up from germline, CDR1 is WSHSY and CDR2 is SAAADI. V dropped 8 bases and J dropped 4 bases, with 20 bases sitting between them. This CDR3 is CASVPPSGPLTGELFF. Written as DNA, the CDR3 is TGCGCCAGCGTCCCCCCGTCCGGCCCCCTCACCGGGGAGCTGTTTTTT.

This clonotype occurred once. The rearrangement links TRBV6-1 to TRBJ2-5; either TRBD1 or TRBD2 may supply D (5 bases each). The J call may be mistaken, given a closer DNA end match to TRBJ2-3. Looked up from germline, CDR1 is MNHNS and CDR2 is SASEGT. The CDR3 loop spans 19 amino acids. CDR3: CASSQGTGPGARGQETQYF. The CDR3 nucleotides read TGTGCCAGCAGTCAAGGGACGGGGCCCGGGGCGCGTGGCCAAGAGACGCAGTATTTT.

V is TRBV6-1 and J is TRBJ2-1; D call uncertain. The J call may be incorrect, as the DNA end agrees better with TRBJ2-7. Germline V gene sequence: CDR1 MNHNS, CDR2 SASEGT. The CDR3 totals 14 residues. The CDR3 nucleotides are TGTGCCAGCAGTGAATGGGGTCGTTTCTACGAGCAGTACTTC. This gives the protein CASSEWGRFYEQYF.

This clonotype was seen many times. The chain carries TRBV6-5 and TRBJ2-1; TRBD1 matches at 10 bases. Germline V gene sequence: CDR1 MNHEY, CDR2 SVGAGI. With 0 bases clipped from V and 6 bases from J, the junction kept 5 bases outside the gene matches. This CDR3 contains 16 residues. The CDR3 DNA is TGTGCCAGCAGTTACTCGGGAAGGACAGGGGGCAATGAGCAGTTCTTC. This encodes CASSYSGRTGGNEQFF.

A word on this clonotype: Its ends do not fully match the called genes, so a read error is possible. The chain carries TRBV4-1 and TRBJ2-3; D possibly matches TRBD1 or TRBD2 (5 bases each). The germline gives CDR1 MGHRA, CDR2 YSYEKL. The CDR3 totals 14 residues. The CDR3 reads CAGSQARGRDTQYF. The CDR3 DNA is TGCGCGGGGAGCCAAGCCCGGGGCCGCGATACGCAGTACTTT.

The chain is built from TRBV6-1 and TRBJ1-2; 8 bases match TRBD1. The trim removed 2 bases at V and 4 bases at J, leaving 6 bases unmatched. This CDR3 contains 15 residues. The V gene's germline CDR1 is MNHNS and CDR2 SASEGT. CDR3 in amino acids: CASSEYRTGPYGYTF. In nucleotides, the CDR3 is TGTGCCAGCAGTGAATATAGGACAGGGCCCTATGGCTACACCTTC.

The V call is TRBV10-1, the J call TRBJ2-5; perhaps TRBD2 as D (6 bases). Per the germline V gene, CDR1 is WNHNN and CDR2 is SYGVQD (reference sequence). The V end lost 6 bases, the J end lost 13 bases, and 30 bases lay between the germline ends. The CDR3 extends over 16 amino acids. CDR3 sequence: CASSSGSGAGHKALYF. The CDR3 region has the DNA TGCGCCAGCAGCTCCGGGTCGGGCGCGGGGCACAAGGCCCTGTACTTC.

The V gene is TRBV27, the J gene TRBJ2-4, with D possibly TRBD2 on 6 matching bases. The CDR3 has 13 residues. Per the germline V gene, CDR1 is MNHEY and CDR2 is SMNVEV (reference sequence). The CDR3 reads CGSGGCVENIQYF. The CDR3 DNA sequence: TGTGGGAGCGGAGGGTGTGTAGAAAACATTCAGTACTTC.

V usage is TRBV6-5 and J usage is TRBJ2-5; D is unclear. Germline CDR1 reads MNHEY; CDR2 reads SVGAGI. Trimming took off 0 bases at V and 4 bases at J, with 3 bases between the two ends. The CDR3 loop spans 12 amino acids. The DNA of the CDR3 is TGTGCCAGCAGTTACTCTAGAGAGACCCAGTACTTC. Translated: CASSYSRETQYF.

The count of this clonotype is one. One junction end disagrees with the germline gene, perhaps due to a read error. V gene TRBV6-1 combines with J gene TRBJ2-3; TRBD2 might be the D (6 bases). The CDR3 runs to 15 residues. From germline, CDR1 is MNHNS and CDR2 SASEGT. CDR3 loop: CASGVQAGNTDTLYF. The CDR3 nucleotides read TGTGCCAGCGGCGTCCAGGCGGGAAACACAGATACGCTGTATTTT.

This rearrangement joins TRBV6-1 to TRBJ1-4; 9 bases agree with TRBD1. Germline V gene lookup returns CDR1 MNHNS and CDR2 SASEGT. V was pared by 6 bases and J by 10 bases, with 6 bases of the junction left unmatched. The CDR3 consists of 13 residues. The CDR3 DNA is TGTGCCAGCAGGGGACAGGGTGTGTCAAAACTGTTTTTT. Translated, it gives CASRGQGVSKLFF.

This clonotype appeared a few times. The V call is TRBV9, the J call TRBJ2-1; 9 bases line up with TRBD1. The CDR3 runs 16 residues. Germline V gene sequence: CDR1 SGDLS, CDR2 YYNGEE. After removal of 3 bases from V and 1 base from J, the junction contained 5 bases not matched to a gene. The CDR3 reads CASSARQGVSYNEQFF. The CDR3 nucleotides read TGTGCCAGCAGCGCGAGACAGGGGGTATCCTACAATGAGCAGTTCTTC.

This clonotype appeared many times. The chain links TRBV7-6 to TRBJ2-1, with no clear D. Germline V gene data show CDR1 as SGHVS and CDR2 as FNYEAQ. V gave up 0 bases and J gave up 4 bases, with 13 bases separating them. CDR3 size: 16 residues. The CDR3 reads CASSLAGQSFYNEQFF. CDR3 bases: TGTGCCAGCAGCTTAGCGGGCCAGTCCTTTTACAATGAGCAGTTCTTC.

Comment on this clonotype: The junction does not match germline at one end; this may be a read error. The chain recombines TRBV27 with TRBJ2-4; D unresolved. The CDR3 covers 11 residues. Germline-derived CDR1 and CDR2 are MNHEY and SMNVEV (reference sequence). The DNA for the CDR3 is TGTGCCAGCGGTCCTCCAGATATTCAGTACTTT. Its translation: CASGPPDIQYF.

CDR3 region: CAGGPGWGDTDTQYF. The CDR3 DNA is TGCGCCGGGGGGCCAGGGTGGGGGGACACAGATACGCAGTACTTC. V is TRBV10-1 and J is TRBJ2-5; D might be TRBD1 or TRBD2, each matching 6 bases. This CDR3 comprises 15 residues. The V and J ends lost 11 bases and 11 bases respectively, with 30 bases between them. CDR1 is WNHNN and CDR2 is SYGVQD in the germline V gene (reference sequence).

The chain links TRBV6-1 to TRBJ2-3; TRBD2 matches at 14 bases. The J call may not be correct, given that the DNA end is closer to TRBJ2-7. From germline, CDR1 is MNHNS and CDR2 SASEGT. There are 17 residues in the CDR3. CDR3 amino acids: CASSPGQGTSGSYEQYF. The CDR3, as DNA: TGTGCCAGCAGTCCCGGACAGGGGACTAGCGGGAGTTACGAGCAGTACTTC.

This clonotype showed up just once. The rearrangement links TRBV27 to TRBJ1-2, with 9 bases lining up with TRBD1. Trimming took 6 bases from V and 6 from J; bases not matched to a gene: 5. Germline V gives CDR1 MNHEY, CDR2 SMNVEV (reference sequence). The CDR3 consists of 13 residues. The CDR3 DNA is TGTGCCAGCAGCGGGACAGGGAGAAATGGCTACACCTTC. As protein: CASSGTGRNGYTF.